Described below is a single T cell receptor (beta chain) sequence and its context. What it binds is unknown. With 60 Vbeta and 13 Jbeta primers, the PCR was carried out. Only in-frame clones appear in the TCRdb table, and some are missing; sequencing was by immunoSEQ multiplex PCR. The sample lists around 120,000 clones, 78% occurring once. This record comes from a study of cytomegalovirus exposure and HLA in healthy donors. About the study: Clustering assigned 70% to 85% of the approximately 370 genotyped donors to the Caucasian-associated ancestry cluster.

Study results and limitations: Across HLA loci, a later analysis found differing TCR association rates, with DRB1 most and HLA-C fewest. Per a later analysis, 18,000 or so TCR beta sequences showed association with HLA alleles at 0.05 false discovery rate. In vitro testing confirmed a few CMV-associated chains as specific for CMV antigens.

Germline V gene lookup returns CDR1 SNHLY and CDR2 FYNNEI. The CDR3 has 14 amino acids. The junction had 5 bases not matched to a gene; V was cut back by 6 bases and J by 2 bases. Sequenced sample: PBMCs. The chain uses TRBV2 and TRBJ1-2, with 8 bases lining up with TRBD1. This sequence was found in a woman aged 40 to 50 in good health and CMV-seronegative. The CDR3, as DNA: TGTGCCAGCAGGATGGGACAGGCGAACTATGGCTACACCTTC. Its protein product is CASRMGQANYGYTF.